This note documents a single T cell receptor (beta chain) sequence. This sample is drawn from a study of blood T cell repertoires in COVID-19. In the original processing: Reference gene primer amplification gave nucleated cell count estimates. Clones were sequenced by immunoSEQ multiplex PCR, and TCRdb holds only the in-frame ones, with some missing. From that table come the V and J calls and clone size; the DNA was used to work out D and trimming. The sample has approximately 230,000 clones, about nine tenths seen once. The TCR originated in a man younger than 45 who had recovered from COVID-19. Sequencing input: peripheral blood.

The CDR3 loop reads CASSYGGVEAFF. CDR3 nucleotides: TGTGCCAGCAGTTACGGAGGGGTTGAAGCTTTCTTT. V usage is TRBV6-5 and J usage is TRBJ1-1, with D possibly being TRBD1 (5 bases). Germline assignment: CDR1 MNHEY and CDR2 SVGAGI. Trimming pared 2 bases from V and 7 bases from J, leaving 8 bases between. The CDR3 sequence is 12 residues long.